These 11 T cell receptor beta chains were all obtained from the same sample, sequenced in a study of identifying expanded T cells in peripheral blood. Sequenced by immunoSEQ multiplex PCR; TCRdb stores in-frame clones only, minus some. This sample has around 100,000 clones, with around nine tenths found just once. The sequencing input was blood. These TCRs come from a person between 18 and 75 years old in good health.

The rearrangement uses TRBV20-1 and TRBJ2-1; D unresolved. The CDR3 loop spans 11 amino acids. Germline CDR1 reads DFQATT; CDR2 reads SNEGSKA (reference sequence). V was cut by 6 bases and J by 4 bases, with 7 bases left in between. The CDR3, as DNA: TGCAGTGCCGCCCTTTACAATGAGCAGTTCTTC. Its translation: CSAALYNEQFF.

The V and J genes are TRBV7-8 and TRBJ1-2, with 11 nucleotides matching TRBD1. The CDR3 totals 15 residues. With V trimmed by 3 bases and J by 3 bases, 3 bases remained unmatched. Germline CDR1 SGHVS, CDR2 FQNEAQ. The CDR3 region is CASSLRTGGYYGYTF. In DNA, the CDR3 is TGTGCCAGCAGCTTGCGGACAGGGGGCTACTATGGCTACACCTTC.

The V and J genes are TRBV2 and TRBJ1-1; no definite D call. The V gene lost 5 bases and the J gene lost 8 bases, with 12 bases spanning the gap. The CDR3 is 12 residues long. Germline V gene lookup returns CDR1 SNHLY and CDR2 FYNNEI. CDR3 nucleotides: TGTGCCAGCAGTCCGCCTGGTACAGAAGCTTTCTTT. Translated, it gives CASSPPGTEAFF.

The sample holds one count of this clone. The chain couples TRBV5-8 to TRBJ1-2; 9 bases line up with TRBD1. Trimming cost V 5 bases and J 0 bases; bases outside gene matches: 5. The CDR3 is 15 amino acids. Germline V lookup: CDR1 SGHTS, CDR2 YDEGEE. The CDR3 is CASSLRDRANYGYTF. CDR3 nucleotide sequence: TGTGCCAGCAGTCTCCGGGACAGGGCTAACTATGGCTACACCTTC.

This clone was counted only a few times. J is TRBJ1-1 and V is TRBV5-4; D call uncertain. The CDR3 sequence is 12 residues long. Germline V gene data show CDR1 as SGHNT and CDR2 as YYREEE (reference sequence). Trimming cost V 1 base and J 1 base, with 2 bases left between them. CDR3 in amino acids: CASSLRNTEAFF. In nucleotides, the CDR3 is TGTGCCAGCAGCTTGAGGAACACTGAAGCTTTCTTT.

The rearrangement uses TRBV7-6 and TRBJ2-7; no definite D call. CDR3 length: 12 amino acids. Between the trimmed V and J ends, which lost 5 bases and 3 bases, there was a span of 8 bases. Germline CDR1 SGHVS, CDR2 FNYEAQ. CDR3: CASSRSNYEQYF. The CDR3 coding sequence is TGTGCCAGCAGCAGGAGCAACTACGAGCAGTACTTC.

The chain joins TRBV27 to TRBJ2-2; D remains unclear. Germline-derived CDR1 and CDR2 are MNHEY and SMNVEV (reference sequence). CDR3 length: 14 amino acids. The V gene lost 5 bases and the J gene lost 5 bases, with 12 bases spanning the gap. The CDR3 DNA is TGTGCCAGCAGTCCCCCCGCAGGAACCGGGGAGCTGTTTTTT. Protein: CASSPPAGTGELFF.

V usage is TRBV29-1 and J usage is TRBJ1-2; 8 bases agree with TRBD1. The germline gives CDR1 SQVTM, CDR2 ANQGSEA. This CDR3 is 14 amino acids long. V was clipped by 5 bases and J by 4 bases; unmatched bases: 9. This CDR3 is CSVHTGGFGYGYTF. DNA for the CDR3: TGCAGCGTTCATACAGGGGGTTTCGGCTATGGCTACACCTTC. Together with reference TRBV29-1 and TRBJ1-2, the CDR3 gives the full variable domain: SAVISQKPSRDICQRGTSLTIQCQVDSQVTMMFWYRQQPGQSLTLIATANQGSEATYESGFVIDKFPISRPNLTFSTLTVSNMSPEDSSIYLCSVHTGGFGYGYTFGSGTRLTVV.

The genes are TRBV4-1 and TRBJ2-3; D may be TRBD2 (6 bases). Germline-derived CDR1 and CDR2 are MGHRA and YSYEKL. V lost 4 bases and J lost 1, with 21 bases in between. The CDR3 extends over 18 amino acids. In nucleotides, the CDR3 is TGCGCCAGCAGCCCCGACATCGTGGTGGGGGGACGCACAGATACGCAGTATTTT. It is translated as CASSPDIVVGGRTDTQYF.

This CDR3 is CSFRGQMDSYEQYF. CDR3 DNA: TGCAGCTTTCGCGGACAGATGGACTCCTACGAGCAGTACTTC. The rearrangement links TRBV29-1 to TRBJ2-5, with a weak D call TRBD1 (6 bases). Near its end, the DNA agrees better with TRBJ2-7, so the J call may be wrong. The CDR3 length is 14 residues. Germline CDR1 and CDR2: SQVTM and ANQGSEA.

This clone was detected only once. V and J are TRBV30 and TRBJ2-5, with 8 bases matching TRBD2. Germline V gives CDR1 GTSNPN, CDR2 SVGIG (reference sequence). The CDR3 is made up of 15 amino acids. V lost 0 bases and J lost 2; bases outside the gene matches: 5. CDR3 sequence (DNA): TGTGCCTGGAGTGTAGGAGCGGGGGCACAAGAGACCCAGTACTTC. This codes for CAWSVGAGAQETQYF.